This TCR beta chain was obtained from a study of T cell responses to AZD1222 COVID-19 vaccine. The assay was immunoSEQ multiplex PCR, and TCRdb's table has in-frame clones only and misses some. The data hold approximately 200,000 clones, with approximately 87% observed a single time. The sample holds a few counts of this clone. The antigen is not known. This CDR3 comprises 16 residues. V lost 1 base and J lost 3, with 15 bases in between. Germline loops: CDR1 MNHNS, CDR2 SASEGT. General study findings and limits: Vaccine-associated CD4 TCRs ranged over spike, dominating at 160-218 and 743-854. White British donors predominated, females outnumbered males, and clonal diversity was possibly underestimated.

This receptor was identified in an adult in good health. The V and J genes are TRBV6-1 and TRBJ1-2, with D possibly matching TRBD1 (6 bases). Sequencing was performed on peripheral blood, taken on day 0 of MenACWY control vaccination. The CDR3 nucleotides read TGTGCCAGCAGTGAAGTGGCCCCCAGGGGTGACTATGGCTACACCTTC. Protein: CASSEVAPRGDYGYTF.